Listed below are T cell receptor beta chains from one sample, sequenced in a study of CD8 T cells in ankylosing spondylitis. TCRdb ran MiXCR on the 5' RACE reads and lists one entry per CDR3 protein. The sample has more than 250,000 distinct CDR3 sequences, 7% to 9% seen once. The material sequenced was blood, either unsorted or a sorted T cell fraction (not recorded which). Every receptor here comes from a male donor with ankylosing spondylitis. The CDR3 runs from the conserved cysteine through the conserved F or W. The D gene is left open where the match is weak. Size is stated for part of the rows, as once, few or many counts, or as a class when the clone is expanded.

D,size,J,V,DNA,CDR3
-,-,TRBJ2-1,TRBV6-5,TGTGCCAGCAGTTACTCGCGCCCCTCCTACAATGAGCAGTTCTTC,CASSYSRPSYNEQFF
TRBD2,-,TRBJ2-1,TRBV7-8,TGTGCCAGCAGCTTGACCGAGGGCAGCGGGAGTAATGAGCAGTTCTTC,CASSLTEGSGSNEQFF
-,few,TRBJ2-5,TRBV2,TGTGCCAGCAGTGGGGAGCGTAAAGAGACCCAGTACTTC,CASSGERKETQYF
-,many,TRBJ2-2,TRBV5-6,TGTGCCAGCAGCTTGTATCGGGGTCGAAGAATTAACACCGGGGAGCTGTTTTTT,CASSLYRGRRINTGELFF
TRBD2,few,TRBJ2-7,TRBV5-1,TGCGCCAGCAGCTTGCTCGCGGGAGAGGGCGAGCAGTACTTC,CASSLLAGEGEQYF
-,-,TRBJ2-1,TRBV4-2,TGTGCCAGCAGCCCCTCCCGAGGGCCTGGGAATGAGCAGTTCTTC,CASSPSRGPGNEQFF
TRBD2,few,TRBJ2-7,TRBV5-1,TGCGCCAGCAGCATACTAGGGACTAATGAAGGCGAGCAGTACTTC,CASSILGTNEGEQYF
-,few,TRBJ1-5,TRBV19,TGTGCCAGTAGTAAGGGGGACGGAGACAGCCTTTACAATCAGCCCCAGCATTTT,CASSKGDGDSLYNQPQHF
-,-,TRBJ1-1,TRBV11-2,TGTGCCAGCAGCACTCACCGGGACCGATTTAGGGCTTTCTTT,CASSTHRDRFRAFF
-,-,TRBJ2-2,TRBV7-8,TGTGCCAGCAGCGCAACAGGGTGGGACACCGGGGAGCTGTTTTTT,CASSATGWDTGELFF
-,few,TRBJ1-5,TRBV2,TGTGCCAGCAGTTCGCTGTTGAGGAATCAGCCCCAGCATTTT,CASSSLLRNQPQHF
-,-,TRBJ2-1,TRBV28,TGTGCCAGCAGTTTAGACAGGACTCCATCCTACAATGAGCAGTTCTTC,CASSLDRTPSYNEQFF
TRBD2,many,TRBJ2-7,TRBV28,TGTGCCAGCAGTCCCGGGACTAGCGGGAGACAGGGAAAGCAGTACTTC,CASSPGTSGRQGKQYF
-,few,TRBJ2-1,TRBV11-3,TGTGCCAGCAGCCTACGGACTTCTGACAATGAGCAGTTCTTC,CASSLRTSDNEQFF
-,-,TRBJ2-7,TRBV24-1,TGTGCCACCAGCTCCGATAGCCGACGGGAGCAGTACTTC,CATSSDSRREQYF
-,many,TRBJ2-3,TRBV27,TGTGCCAGCAGATCGATAGGCTACATGAGCACAGATACGCAGTATTTT,CASRSIGYMSTDTQYF
-,few,TRBJ2-1,TRBV6-5,TGTGCCAGCAGTTATGAGGTATTCTCCTACAATGAGCAGTTCTTC,CASSYEVFSYNEQFF
-,-,TRBJ1-2,TRBV29-1,TGCAGCGTTGGGCTTGAAGGCTACACCTTC,CSVGLEGYTF
-,-,TRBJ2-7,TRBV29-1,TGCAGCGTTGGGTTAGACGGGGCGGGCGAGCAGTACTTC,CSVGLDGAGEQYF
-,-,TRBJ1-6,TRBV19,TGTGCCAGTAGTATGGGCACTTCACCCCTCCACTTT,CASSMGTSPLHF
-,-,TRBJ2-3,TRBV29-1,TGCAGCGGTGGGACCCCATACCCAGATACGCAGTATTTT,CSGGTPYPDTQYF
-,-,TRBJ1-5,TRBV9,TGTGCCAGCAGCGCGGAGGGACATATCGCGCAGCCCCAGCATTTT,CASSAEGHIAQPQHF
-,-,TRBJ2-6,TRBV5-1,TGCGCCAGCAGCTACGGACCGGGGGGGGCCAACGTCCTGACTTTC,CASSYGPGGANVLTF
-,few,TRBJ2-2,TRBV9,TGTGCCAGCAGCGCATTTGGAAGAGGGGCCGGGGAGCTGTTTTTT,CASSAFGRGAGELFF
-,-,TRBJ2-5,TRBV28,TGTGCCAGCAGTCTACCGACAGGGAGGGAAGAGACCCAGTACTTC,CASSLPTGREETQYF
-,-,TRBJ2-3,TRBV7-3,TGTGCCAGCAGCCCGACCTCTAGCACAGATACGCAGTATTTT,CASSPTSSTDTQYF
TRBD1,many,TRBJ1-5,TRBV12-3/TRBV12-4,TGTGCCAGCAGTCCTACGGACAGGGGCAGCAATCAGCCCCAGCATTTT,CASSPTDRGSNQPQHF
-,few,TRBJ1-2,TRBV7-2,TGTGCCAGCAGCTTAGTCTGGGCCATCTCTAACTATGGCTACACCTTC,CASSLVWAISNYGYTF
TRBD2,few,TRBJ2-1,TRBV11-2,TGTGCCAGCAGCCCAAGGACTAGCGGGAAAGAGCAGTTCTTC,CASSPRTSGKEQFF
-,-,TRBJ2-3,TRBV28,TGTGCCAGCAGCGCCCGGGGAAACGCGCAGTATTTT,CASSARGNAQYF
TRBD1,-,TRBJ2-1,TRBV30,TGTGCCTGGAGTGACGACAGGGATTACAATGAGCAGTTCTTC,CAWSDDRDYNEQFF
-,few,TRBJ1-1,TRBV29-1,TGCAGCACTAGGGACTTAGGGACTGAAGCTTTCTTT,CSTRDLGTEAFF
-,few,TRBJ2-3,TRBV20-1,TGCAGTGCAAAACTAGTTCCAGATACGCAGTATTTT,CSAKLVPDTQYF
-,many,TRBJ2-7,TRBV9,TGTGCCAGCAGCGTAGGTGGTAGGTCCTACGAGCAGTACTTC,CASSVGGRSYEQYF
-,few,TRBJ2-1,TRBV5-4,TGTGCCAGCAGCTTGTTTGTAGGTCGGCAGTTCTTC,CASSLFVGRQFF
-,-,TRBJ1-5,TRBV24-1,TGTGCCACCAGTGCGGGTAGTCAGCCCCAGCATTTT,CATSAGSQPQHF
TRBD1,many,TRBJ2-7,TRBV12-3/TRBV12-4,TGTGCCAGCAGTCTTGGGACAGTCTCCTACGAGCAGTACTTC,CASSLGTVSYEQYF
-,many,TRBJ2-5,TRBV18,TGTGCCAGCTCACCACCGGCAGGGGTGGACCAAGAGACCCAGTACTTC,CASSPPAGVDQETQYF
-,-,TRBJ1-2,TRBV5-5,TGTGCCAGCAGCTTCGGCGAGCCTTCGGGTGGCTACACCTTC,CASSFGEPSGGYTF
TRBD1,-,TRBJ1-2,TRBV7-9,TGTGCCAGCAGCCAAGCCGGGACAGGGGATGGCTACACCTTC,CASSQAGTGDGYTF
TRBD1,few,TRBJ1-1,TRBV5-1,TGCGCCAGCAGCTGGGGACAGCCGAACACTGAAGCTTTCTTT,CASSWGQPNTEAFF
-,-,TRBJ2-4,TRBV20-1,TGCAGTGCAAACAGGGAGAGGGACGATCAGTACTTC,CSANRERDDQYF
-,many,TRBJ2-5,TRBV20-1,TGCAGTGCTATTCAGGGAGGCGAGACCCAGTACTTC,CSAIQGGETQYF
TRBD1,-,TRBJ2-1,TRBV7-2,TGTGCCAGCAGCCCGGACAGGGTAGCCAATGAGCAGTTCTTC,CASSPDRVANEQFF
-,many,TRBJ2-7,TRBV12-3/TRBV12-4,TGTGCCAGCAGTTCTATGTACGAGCAGTACTTC,CASSSMYEQYF
TRBD2,many,TRBJ2-6,TRBV7-2,TGTGCCAGCAGCTTAGGGGGGGGTTCTGGGGCCAACGTCCTGACTTTC,CASSLGGGSGANVLTF